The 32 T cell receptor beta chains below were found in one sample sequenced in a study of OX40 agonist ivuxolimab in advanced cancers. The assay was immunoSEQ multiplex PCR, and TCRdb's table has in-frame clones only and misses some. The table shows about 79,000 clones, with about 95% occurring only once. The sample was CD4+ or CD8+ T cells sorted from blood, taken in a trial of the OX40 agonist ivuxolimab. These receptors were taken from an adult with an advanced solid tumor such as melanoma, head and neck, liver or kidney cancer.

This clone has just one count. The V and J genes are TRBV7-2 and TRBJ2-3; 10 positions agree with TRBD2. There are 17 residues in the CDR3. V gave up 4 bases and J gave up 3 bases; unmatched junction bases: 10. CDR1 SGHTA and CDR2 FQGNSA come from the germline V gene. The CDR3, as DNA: TGTGCCAGCAGCTCGCCCCCTAGCGGGAGTCTGACAGATACGCAGTATTTT. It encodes CASSSPPSGSLTDTQYF. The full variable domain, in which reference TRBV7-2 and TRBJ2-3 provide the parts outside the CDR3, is GAGVSQSPSNKVTEKGKDVELRCDPISGHTALYWYRQSLGQGLEFLIYFQGNSAPDKSGLPSDRFSAERTGGSVSTLTIQRTQQEDSAVYLCASSSPPSGSLTDTQYFGPGTRLTVL.

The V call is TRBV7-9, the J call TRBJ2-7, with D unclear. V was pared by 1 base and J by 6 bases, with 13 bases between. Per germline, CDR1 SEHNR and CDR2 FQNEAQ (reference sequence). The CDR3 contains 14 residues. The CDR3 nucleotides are TGTGCCAGCAGCTTAGGGCTCTTGGGTCCCGAGCAGTACTTC. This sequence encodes CASSLGLLGPEQYF.

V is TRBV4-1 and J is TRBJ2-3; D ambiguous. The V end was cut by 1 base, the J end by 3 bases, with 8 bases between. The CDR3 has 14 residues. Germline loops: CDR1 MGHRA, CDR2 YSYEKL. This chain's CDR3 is CASSQGAGTDTQYF. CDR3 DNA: TGCGCCAGCAGCCAAGGGGCCGGGACAGATACGCAGTATTTT.

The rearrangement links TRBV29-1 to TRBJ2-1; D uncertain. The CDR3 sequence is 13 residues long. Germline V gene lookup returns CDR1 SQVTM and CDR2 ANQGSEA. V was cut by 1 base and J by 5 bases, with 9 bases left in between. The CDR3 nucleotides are TGCAGCGTTGAAGGCGGTACCCACAATGAGCAGTTCTTC. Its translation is CSVEGGTHNEQFF.

The CDR3 nucleotides read TGTGCCAGCAGGGGAAGGGGGCGAGAGACCCAGTACTTC. Its protein is CASRGRGRETQYF. The J gene is TRBJ2-5, the V gene TRBV6-1; 7 bases match TRBD1. Per germline, CDR1 MNHNS and CDR2 SASEGT. V was pared by 6 bases and J by 4 bases, with 5 bases of the junction left unmatched. The CDR3 runs to 13 residues.

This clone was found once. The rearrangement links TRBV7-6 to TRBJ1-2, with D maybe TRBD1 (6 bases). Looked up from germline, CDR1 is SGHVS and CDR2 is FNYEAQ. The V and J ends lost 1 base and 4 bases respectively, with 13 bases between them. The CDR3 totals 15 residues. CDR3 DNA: TGTGCCAGCAGCTTAGACGCAGGGGACCCCTATGGCTACACCTTC. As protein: CASSLDAGDPYGYTF.

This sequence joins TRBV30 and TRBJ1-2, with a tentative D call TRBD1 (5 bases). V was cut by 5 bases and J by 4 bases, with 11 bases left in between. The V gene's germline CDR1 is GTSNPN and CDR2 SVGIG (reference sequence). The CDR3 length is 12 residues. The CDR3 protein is CAWAGRAYGYTF. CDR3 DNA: TGTGCCTGGGCCGGCAGGGCCTATGGCTACACCTTC.

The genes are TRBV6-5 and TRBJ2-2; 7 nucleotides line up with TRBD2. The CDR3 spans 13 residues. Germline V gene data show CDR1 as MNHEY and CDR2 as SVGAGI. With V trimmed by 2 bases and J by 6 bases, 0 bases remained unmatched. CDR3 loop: CASSYAGAGELFF. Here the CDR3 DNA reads TGTGCCAGCAGTTACGCGGGGGCCGGGGAGCTGTTTTTT.

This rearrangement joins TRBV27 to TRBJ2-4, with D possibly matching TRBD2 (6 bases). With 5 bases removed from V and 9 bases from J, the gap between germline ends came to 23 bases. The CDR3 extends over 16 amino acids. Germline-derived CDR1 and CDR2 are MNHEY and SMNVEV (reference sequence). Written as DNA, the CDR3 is TGTGCCAGCAGTCCAACCCTACTAGGAGGGGAATTCATTCAGTACTTC. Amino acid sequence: CASSPTLLGGEFIQYF.

The DNA of the CDR3 is TGTGCCAGCAGTACCTGGACCGGGGGATATGAGCAGTTCTTC. Translated: CASSTWTGGYEQFF. The chain has TRBV28 and TRBJ2-1, with D perhaps matching TRBD2 (6 bases). The CDR3 covers 14 residues. Trimming pared 5 bases from V and 8 bases from J, leaving 16 bases between. Germline CDR1 is MDHEN and CDR2 is SYDVKM.

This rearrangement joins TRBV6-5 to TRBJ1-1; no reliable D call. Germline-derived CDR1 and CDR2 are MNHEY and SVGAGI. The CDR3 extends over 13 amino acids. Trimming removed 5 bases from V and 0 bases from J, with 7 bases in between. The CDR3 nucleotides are TGTGCCAGCAGTGAAGGCATGAACACTGAAGCTTTCTTT. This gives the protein CASSEGMNTEAFF.

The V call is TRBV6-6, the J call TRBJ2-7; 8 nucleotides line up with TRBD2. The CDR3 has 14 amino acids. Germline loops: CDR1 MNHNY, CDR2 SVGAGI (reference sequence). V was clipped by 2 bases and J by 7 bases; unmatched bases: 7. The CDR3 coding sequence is TGTGCCAGCAGTTACGGGAGCGGGAGAGGGGAGCAGTACTTC. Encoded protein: CASSYGSGRGEQYF.

Here the CDR3 DNA reads TGTGCCAGCAGAGGGGAAGGGTCTGGGGCCAACGTCCTGACTTTC. Amino acid sequence: CASRGEGSGANVLTF. V usage is TRBV7-3 and J usage is TRBJ2-6, with a weak D call TRBD1 (5 bases). The CDR3 is 15 amino acids. CDR1 and CDR2 from the germline V gene are SGHTA and FQGTGA. The V and J ends lost 6 bases and 1 base respectively, with 10 bases between them.

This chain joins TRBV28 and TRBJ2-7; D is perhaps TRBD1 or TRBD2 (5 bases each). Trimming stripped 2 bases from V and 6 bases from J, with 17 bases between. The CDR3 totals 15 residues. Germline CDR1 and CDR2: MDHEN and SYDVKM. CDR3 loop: CASSLEPGPPTEQYF. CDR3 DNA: TGTGCCAGCAGTTTAGAACCGGGACCTCCGACCGAGCAGTACTTC.

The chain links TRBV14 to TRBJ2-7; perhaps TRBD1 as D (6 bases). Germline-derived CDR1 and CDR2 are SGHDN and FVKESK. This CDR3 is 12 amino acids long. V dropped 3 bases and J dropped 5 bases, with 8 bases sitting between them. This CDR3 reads CASSHTGNEQYF. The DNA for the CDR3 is TGTGCCAGCAGCCACACAGGGAACGAGCAGTACTTC.

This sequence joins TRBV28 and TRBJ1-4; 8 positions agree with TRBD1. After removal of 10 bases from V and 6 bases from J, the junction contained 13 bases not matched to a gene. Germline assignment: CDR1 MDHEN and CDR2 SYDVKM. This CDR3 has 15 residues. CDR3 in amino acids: CATKTRDRIYEKLFF. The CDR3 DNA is TGTGCCACCAAAACCCGGGACAGGATTTATGAAAAACTGTTTTTT.

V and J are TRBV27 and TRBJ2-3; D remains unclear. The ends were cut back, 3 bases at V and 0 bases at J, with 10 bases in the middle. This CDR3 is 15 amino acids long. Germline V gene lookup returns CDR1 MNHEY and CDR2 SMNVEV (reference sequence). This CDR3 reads CASSFGEVSTDTQYF. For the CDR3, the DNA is TGTGCCAGCAGTTTTGGGGAAGTTAGCACAGATACGCAGTATTTT.

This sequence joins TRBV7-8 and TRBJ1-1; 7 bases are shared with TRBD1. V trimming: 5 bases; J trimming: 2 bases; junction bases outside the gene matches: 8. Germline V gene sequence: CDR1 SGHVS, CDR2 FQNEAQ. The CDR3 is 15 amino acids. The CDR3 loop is CASSPRQGENTEAFF. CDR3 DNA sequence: TGTGCCAGCAGCCCTAGACAGGGAGAAAACACTGAAGCTTTCTTT.

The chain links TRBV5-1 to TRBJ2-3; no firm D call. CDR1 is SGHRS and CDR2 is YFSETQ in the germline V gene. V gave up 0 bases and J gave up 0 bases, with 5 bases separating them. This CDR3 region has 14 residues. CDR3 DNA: TGCGCCAGCAGCTTGGGTCGTAGCACAGATACGCAGTATTTT. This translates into CASSLGRSTDTQYF. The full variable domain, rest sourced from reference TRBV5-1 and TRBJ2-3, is KAGVTQTPRYLIKTRGQQVTLSCSPISGHRSVSWYQQTPGQGLQFLFEYFSETQRNKGNFPGRFSGRQFSNSRSEMNVSTLELGDSALYLCASSLGRSTDTQYFGPGTRLTVL.

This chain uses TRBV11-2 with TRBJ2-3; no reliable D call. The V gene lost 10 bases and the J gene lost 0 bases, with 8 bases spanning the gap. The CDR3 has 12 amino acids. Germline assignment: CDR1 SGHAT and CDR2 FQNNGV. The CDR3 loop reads CATGPSTDTQYF. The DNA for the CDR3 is TGTGCCACCGGGCCTAGCACAGATACGCAGTATTTT.

The DNA of the CDR3 is TGTGCCAGCAGCCCGGGACTAGCGGGGGGCCTATTCACAGATACGCAGTATTTT. It codes for CASSPGLAGGLFTDTQYF. This chain links TRBV4-2 with TRBJ2-3; 15 nucleotides match TRBD2. Losses at the gene ends were 4 bases for V and 2 bases for J; bases not matched to a gene: 7. From germline, CDR1 is LGHNA and CDR2 YNFKEQ. The CDR3 extends over 18 amino acids.

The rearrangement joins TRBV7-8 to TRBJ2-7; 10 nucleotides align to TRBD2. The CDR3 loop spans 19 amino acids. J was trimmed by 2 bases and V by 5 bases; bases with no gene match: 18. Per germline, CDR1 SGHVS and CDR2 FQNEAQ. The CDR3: CASSLPRGISGGGAYEQYF. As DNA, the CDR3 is TGTGCCAGCAGCCTCCCGAGAGGGATAAGCGGGGGGGGAGCCTACGAGCAGTACTTC.

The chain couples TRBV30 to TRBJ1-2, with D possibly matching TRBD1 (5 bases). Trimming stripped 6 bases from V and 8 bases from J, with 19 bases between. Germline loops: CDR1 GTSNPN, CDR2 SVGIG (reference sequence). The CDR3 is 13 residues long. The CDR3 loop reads CACTEGGRDGYTF. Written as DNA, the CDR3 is TGTGCCTGCACCGAGGGCGGTCGGGACGGCTACACCTTC.

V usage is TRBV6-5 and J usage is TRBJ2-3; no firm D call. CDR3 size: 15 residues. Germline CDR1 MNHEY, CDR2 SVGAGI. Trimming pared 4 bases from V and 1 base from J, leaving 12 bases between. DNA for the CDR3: TGTGCCAGCAGTTCCCACTTTCAGGGCACAGATACGCAGTATTTT. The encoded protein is CASSSHFQGTDTQYF.

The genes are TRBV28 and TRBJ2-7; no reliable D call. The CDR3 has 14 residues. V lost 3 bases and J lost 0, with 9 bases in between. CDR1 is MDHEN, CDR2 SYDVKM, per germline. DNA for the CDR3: TGTGCCAGCAGTTTTAAGTACAGCTCCTACGAGCAGTACTTC. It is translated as CASSFKYSSYEQYF.

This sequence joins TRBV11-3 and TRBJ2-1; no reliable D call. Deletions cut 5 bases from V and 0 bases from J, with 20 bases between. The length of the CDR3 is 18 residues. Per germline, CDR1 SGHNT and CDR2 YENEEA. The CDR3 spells CASSPGPKDPDSYNEQFF. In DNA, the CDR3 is TGTGCCAGCAGCCCGGGTCCTAAAGATCCCGACTCCTACAATGAGCAGTTCTTC.

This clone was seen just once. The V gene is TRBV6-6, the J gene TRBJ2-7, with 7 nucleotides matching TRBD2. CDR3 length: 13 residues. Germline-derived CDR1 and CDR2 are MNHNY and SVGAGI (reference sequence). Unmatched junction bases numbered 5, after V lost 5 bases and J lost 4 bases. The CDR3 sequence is CASSPGGGYEQYF. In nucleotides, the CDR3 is TGTGCCAGCAGTCCTGGGGGGGGTTACGAGCAGTACTTC.

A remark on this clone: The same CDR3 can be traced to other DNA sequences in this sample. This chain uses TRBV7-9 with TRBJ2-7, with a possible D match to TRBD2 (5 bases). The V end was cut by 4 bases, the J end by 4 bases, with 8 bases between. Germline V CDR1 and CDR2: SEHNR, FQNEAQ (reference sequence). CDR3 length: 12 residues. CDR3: CASSSGIYEQYF. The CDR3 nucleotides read TGTGCCAGCAGCTCGGGGATTTACGAGCAGTACTTC. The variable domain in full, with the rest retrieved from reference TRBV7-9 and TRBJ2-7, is DTGVSQNPRHKITKRGQNVTFRCDPISEHNRLYWYRQTLGQGPEFLTYFQNEAQLEKSRLLSDRFSAERPKGSFSTLEIQRTEQGDSAMYLCASSSGIYEQYFGPGTRLTVT.

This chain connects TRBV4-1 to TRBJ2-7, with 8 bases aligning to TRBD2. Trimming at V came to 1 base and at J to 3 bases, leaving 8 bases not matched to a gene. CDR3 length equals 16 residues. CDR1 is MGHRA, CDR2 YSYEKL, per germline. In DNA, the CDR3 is TGCGCCAGCAGCCAAGGGCCGCGGACTAGCAGCTACGAGCAGTACTTC. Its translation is CASSQGPRTSSYEQYF.

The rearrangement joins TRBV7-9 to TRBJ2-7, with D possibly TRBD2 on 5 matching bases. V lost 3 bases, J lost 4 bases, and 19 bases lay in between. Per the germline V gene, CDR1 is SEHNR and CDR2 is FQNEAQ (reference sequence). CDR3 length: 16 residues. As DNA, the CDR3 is TGTGCCAGCAGCTTTGTCAGTGGGAGTAGGATTTACGAGCAGTACTTC. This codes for CASSFVSGSRIYEQYF.

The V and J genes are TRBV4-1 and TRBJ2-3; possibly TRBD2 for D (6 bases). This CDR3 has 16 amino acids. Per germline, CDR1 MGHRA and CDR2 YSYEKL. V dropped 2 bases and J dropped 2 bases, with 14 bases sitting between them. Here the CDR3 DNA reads TGCGCCAGCAGCCAACTAATACGGGAGCCCACAGATACGCAGTATTTT. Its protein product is CASSQLIREPTDTQYF.

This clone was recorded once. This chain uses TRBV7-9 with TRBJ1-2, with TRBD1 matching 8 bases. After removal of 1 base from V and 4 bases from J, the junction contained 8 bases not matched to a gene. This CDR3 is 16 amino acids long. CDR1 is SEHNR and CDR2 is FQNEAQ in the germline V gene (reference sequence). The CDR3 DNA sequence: TGTGCCAGCAGCTTAGAGGATCAGGGGGCTCTCTATGGCTACACCTTC. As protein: CASSLEDQGALYGYTF.